This T cell receptor (beta chain) was found in a study of beta chain features in type 1 diabetes. As to this clone: The same CDR3 also results from other DNA sequences found in this sample.

Germline V gives CDR1 GTSNPN, CDR2 SVGIG (reference sequence). Trimming cost V 0 bases and J 2 bases, with 8 bases left between them. The CDR3 covers 14 residues. Sampling consisted of one heparinised blood draw per donor, averaging around 110 mL. The whole isolated RNA underwent reverse transcription, so sequencing captured expressed TCRB transcripts. TCRdb's table, derived via immunoSEQ multiplex PCR, lists solely in-frame clones and lacks some. This table has a few hundred thousand clones, approximately 30% appearing once. The source is a man between 18 and 29 years old in good health. The gene calls are TRBV30 and TRBJ2-1, with D tentatively TRBD1 (5 bases). Material: naive CD4+ T cells from blood. The CDR3: CAWSVDRAYNEQFF. The DNA of the CDR3 is TGTGCCTGGAGTGTTGACAGAGCCTACAATGAGCAGTTCTTC.